One sample yielded the 21 T cell receptor beta chains listed below, sequenced in a study of blood T cell repertoires in COVID-19. The repertoire was sequenced with immunoSEQ multiplex PCR; TCRdb's copy has only in-frame clones and lacks some. The repertoire includes some 240,000 clones, approximately 86% of them detected once, and 3.3% sits in the top ten. Sequenced material: PBMCs or T cells enriched from blood (not recorded which). The source of these receptors is a woman in her 40s with acute COVID-19.

The gene calls are TRBV3-1 (or the pseudogene TRBV3-2) and TRBJ2-4, with 7 bases fitting TRBD1. The CDR3 totals 15 residues. J gave up 7 bases and V 3 bases, and 9 bases lay outside the gene matches. CDR1 LGHDT and CDR2 YNNKEL come from the germline V gene (reference sequence). This chain's CDR3 is CASSQDRYSHNIQYF. In DNA, the CDR3 is TGTGCCAGCAGCCAGGACAGGTACAGCCACAACATTCAGTACTTC.

The rearrangement uses TRBV10-1 and TRBJ2-7, with 9 bases lining up with TRBD2. The CDR3 runs to 16 residues. The V and J ends lost 6 bases and 5 bases, in that order; junction bases with no gene match: 14. CDR1 is WNHNN, CDR2 SYGVQD, per germline (reference sequence). CDR3 loop: CASSLGASGISDEQYF. CDR3 coding DNA: TGCGCCAGCAGCCTCGGGGCTAGCGGGATATCGGACGAGCAGTACTTC.

The sample holds one count of this clone. CDR3 sequence (DNA): TGTGCCAGCAGCTTAAAAGCGGGGCGCACAGATACGCAGTATTTT. This gives the protein CASSLKAGRTDTQYF. The gene calls are TRBV7-3 and TRBJ2-3; 7 nucleotides line up with TRBD2. CDR1 is SGHTA, CDR2 FQGTGA, per germline. This CDR3 has 15 residues. Trimming removed 1 base from V and 1 base from J; junction bases left unmatched: 2.

The V gene is TRBV11-2, the J gene TRBJ2-7; D not resolved. Per the germline V gene, CDR1 is SGHAT and CDR2 is FQNNGV. The CDR3 extends over 13 amino acids. Between the trimmed V and J ends, which lost 4 bases and 2 bases, there was a span of 9 bases. CDR3 in DNA: TGTGCCAGCAGCTCTACTCTAGCCTACGAGCAGTACTTC. It yields the protein CASSSTLAYEQYF.

This clone appeared a single time. The V gene is TRBV10-3, the J gene TRBJ1-4, with 9 nucleotides matching TRBD1. V was pared by 3 bases and J by 5 bases, with 1 base of the junction left unmatched. This CDR3 spans 14 amino acids. Per the germline V gene, CDR1 is ENHRY and CDR2 is SYGVKD. DNA of the CDR3: TGTGCCATCAGTGACGGACAGGGGAATGAAAAACTGTTTTTT. As protein: CAISDGQGNEKLFF.

The chain carries TRBV9 and TRBJ2-1, with a possible D match to TRBD2 (6 bases). Germline CDR1 and CDR2: SGDLS and YYNGEE. The V and J ends lost 2 bases and 0 bases respectively, with 15 bases between them. The CDR3 is 17 residues long. The CDR3 sequence is CASSVANSGSSYNEQFF. CDR3 in DNA: TGTGCCAGCAGCGTGGCAAATAGCGGAAGCTCCTACAATGAGCAGTTCTTC.

The chain recombines TRBV11-3 with TRBJ2-7; 12 bases align to TRBD1. CDR1 is SGHNT, CDR2 YENEEA, per germline. The CDR3 loop spans 16 amino acids. The V gene end was trimmed by 5 bases and the J gene end by 6 bases; junction bases not matched to a gene: 11. CDR3 region: CASSPSLGTGGSEQYF. The CDR3 DNA follows: TGTGCCAGCAGCCCCAGCCTCGGGACAGGGGGCTCCGAGCAGTACTTC.

The chain combines TRBV25-1 with TRBJ1-1; no clear D. The V and J ends lost 0 bases and 2 bases respectively, with 7 bases between them. The CDR3 has 14 amino acids. The germline CDR1 and CDR2 sequences are MGHDK and SYGVNS. This CDR3 is CASSEYGGNTEAFF. The CDR3 nucleotides are TGTGCCAGCAGTGAATATGGCGGCAACACTGAAGCTTTCTTT.

The chain is built from TRBV7-9 and TRBJ2-3, with 9 bases lining up with TRBD2. The CDR3 covers 17 residues. Germline values: CDR1 SEHNR, CDR2 FQNEAQ (reference sequence). The V gene end was trimmed by 6 bases and the J gene end by 0 bases; junction bases not matched to a gene: 10. The CDR3 bases are TGTGCCAGCAGTTCCCCAGGAGCGGGAGGCAGCACAGATACGCAGTATTTT. Protein sequence: CASSSPGAGGSTDTQYF.

V is TRBV2 and J is TRBJ2-7, with unresolved D. The CDR3 has 12 residues. The V gene's germline CDR1 is SNHLY and CDR2 FYNNEI. Trimming shortened V by 2 bases and J by 2 bases, and 4 bases separated the two germline ends. The CDR3 bases are TGTGCCAGCAGTGAAACAGCCTACGAGCAGTACTTC. Amino acids: CASSETAYEQYF.

The rearrangement uses TRBV19 and TRBJ1-2; the match to TRBD1 covers 8 bases. Trimming at V came to 8 bases and at J to 4 bases, leaving 9 bases not matched to a gene. Germline V gene sequence: CDR1 LNHDA, CDR2 SQIVND (reference sequence). This CDR3 is built from 14 residues. The CDR3 DNA is TGTGCCAGTGCCATTGGACAGGGCTCCTATGGCTACACCTTC. Its protein is CASAIGQGSYGYTF.

The V gene is TRBV5-4, the J gene TRBJ2-6; 7 bases line up with TRBD2. Per germline, CDR1 SGHNT and CDR2 YYREEE (reference sequence). The CDR3 is 16 residues long. The V gene end was trimmed by 0 bases and the J gene end by 3 bases; junction bases not matched to a gene: 3. This chain's CDR3 is CASSLVSGIGANVLTF. For the CDR3, the DNA is TGTGCCAGCAGCTTGGTGAGCGGGATTGGGGCCAACGTCCTGACTTTC.

The gene calls are TRBV14 and TRBJ2-1, with D possibly TRBD2 on 6 matching bases. The CDR3 is 15 amino acids. CDR1 and CDR2 (germline): SGHDN, FVKESK. V shed 1 base and J shed 4 bases, with 11 bases lying between them. The CDR3 reads CASSQVAGKYNEQFF. The CDR3 DNA reads as TGTGCCAGCAGCCAAGTGGCGGGAAAATACAATGAGCAGTTCTTC.

The rearrangement links TRBV30 to TRBJ2-6; the match to TRBD2 covers 11 bases. Germline assignment: CDR1 GTSNPN and CDR2 SVGIG (reference sequence). With V trimmed by 3 bases and J by 0 bases, 10 bases remained unmatched. The CDR3 is 19 residues long. The CDR3 nucleotides are TGTGCCTGGAGGGGACCGGGACTAGCGGATTTCTCTGGGGCCAACGTCCTGACTTTC. It specifies CAWRGPGLADFSGANVLTF.

The V and J genes are TRBV27 and TRBJ2-1; TRBD1 might be the D (5 bases). Germline V lookup: CDR1 MNHEY, CDR2 SMNVEV (reference sequence). V gave up 3 bases and J gave up 4 bases, with 7 bases separating them. The CDR3 consists of 13 residues. The CDR3 spells CASSFAGYNEQFF. In DNA, the CDR3 is TGTGCCAGCAGTTTTGCAGGGTACAATGAGCAGTTCTTC.

The chain is built from TRBV5-1 and TRBJ2-3, with 14 bases aligning to TRBD2. The V and J ends lost 1 base and 4 bases, in that order; junction bases with no gene match: 5. Germline V gene lookup returns CDR1 SGHRS and CDR2 YFSETQ. CDR3 size: 17 residues. The CDR3 DNA reads TGCGCCAGCAGCTTGCAGGGACTAGCGGGAGTCTCAGATACGCAGTATTTT. Translated, it gives CASSLQGLAGVSDTQYF.

This sequence joins TRBV21-1 and TRBJ2-1; no check of the table's D call, TRBD1, against the DNA was made. TRBV21-1 is described as a pseudogene. There are 15 residues in the CDR3. CDR3 coding DNA: TGTGCCAGCAGCAAAGACAGGGGCGGGCACAATGAGCAGTTCTTC. Translation: CASSKDRGGHNEQFF.

The genes are TRBV10-1 and TRBJ2-1; maybe TRBD2 (6 bases). The CDR3 covers 15 residues. Germline V CDR1 and CDR2: WNHNN, SYGVQD (reference sequence). V gave up 5 bases and J gave up 2 bases, with 13 bases separating them. The CDR3, as DNA: TGCGCCAGCAGTAAGGGACTGGTTACCTACAATGAGCAGTTCTTC. Residues: CASSKGLVTYNEQFF.

The rearrangement links TRBV6-5 to TRBJ2-7, with D possibly being TRBD2 (5 bases). V lost 0 bases, J lost 3 bases, and 9 bases lay in between. The CDR3 loop spans 14 amino acids. The germline gives CDR1 MNHEY, CDR2 SVGAGI. In DNA form, the CDR3 reads TGTGCCAGCAGTTACTCGGCTAGCAGCTACGAGCAGTACTTC. Translated, it gives CASSYSASSYEQYF.

The genes are TRBV20-1 and TRBJ2-1; weak D call: TRBD2 (5 bases). Trimming removed 2 bases at V and 9 bases at J, with 8 bases between. Germline V gene data show CDR1 as DFQATT and CDR2 as SNEGSKA (reference sequence). The CDR3 contains 11 residues. The CDR3 DNA sequence: TGCAGTGCTAGACGGGGTGGTGAGCAGTTCTTC. Translating it yields CSARRGGEQFF.

J is TRBJ1-4 and V is TRBV5-1; 8 bases match TRBD1. Looked up from germline, CDR1 is SGHRS and CDR2 is YFSETQ. Unmatched junction bases numbered 8, after V lost 6 bases and J lost 7 bases. The length of the CDR3 is 14 residues. The CDR3 coding sequence is TGCGCCAGCACCCCGACAGGGGAAGTTGAAAAACTGTTTTTT. Its translation: CASTPTGEVEKLFF.